The clone carrying this T cell receptor (beta chain) was picked up a small number of times. The antigen is undetermined. This sample is drawn from a study of T-cell memory formation after mild COVID-19. One entry per CDR3 protein, called by TCRdb with MiXCR from the 5' RACE reads. This repertoire shows just over 150,000 distinct CDR3 sequences, around 30% found once; its top ten account for around 12%. Germline assignment: CDR1 ENHRY and CDR2 SYGVKD. The CDR3 sequence is 14 residues long. The V gene lost 8 bases and the J gene lost 8 bases, with 19 bases spanning the gap. Study-wide results and limits: SARS-CoV-2 specificity of second-wave clones peaking day 37 was unconfirmed. Clones that contracted clustered mainly in CM and EM if CD4+ and in EMRA if CD8+. Some clones that responded turned up in pre-infection memory, which suggests that cross-reactive memory joined in.

The rearrangement uses TRBV10-3 and TRBJ1-5, with D possibly TRBD1 on 5 matching bases. The receptor was isolated from an adult woman who had mild COVID-19 (a few samples of this study predate the infection). Cell type and time point are not known. Material: PBMCs or a T cell subset sorted from them (not recorded which). CDR3 coding DNA: TGTGCCATCGCGCCGGGGGGAAAGTATAAGCCCCAGCATTTT. This codes for CAIAPGGKYKPQHF.